This T cell receptor (beta chain) was obtained from a study of response to subunit inactivated influenza vaccine (dated by TCRdb to the late 2010s). General notes on the study: To follow how T cells responded to a trivalent subunit inactivated influenza vaccine, the researchers relied on deep quantitative profiling of the T cell receptor repertoire. Broad study findings and their caveats: The authors suggested that each seasonal influenza vaccination may recruit only a limited number of new T cells.

The library came from RT-PCR. The sample was run on an Illumina HiSeq 2500. TCRdb reran the public reads through fastp at Q25 and MiXCR, keeping productive beta chains. Identical CDR3 proteins give one entry, which carries the most common genes and DNA. For this sample the table gives some 480,000 distinct CDR3 sequences, of which 11% were detected only once. Clones ranked in the top ten supply 12% of the sample. This clonotype was counted a few times. Its antigen is currently not known. Base qualities are missing; no much larger clone stands one base away. The time point label here, explained by the study, means: 45 days after influenza vaccine administration. CDR3 length: 14 amino acids, cysteine to phenylalanine. This entry keeps only the CDR3 DNA: 42 bases, framed from base 1. For this chain, trimming is 3 bases at the V end and 2 bases at the J end, and the number of junction bases without a gene match is 3. Sequences SGDLS (CDR1) and YYNGEE (CDR2) are obtained from the germline V gene.

This clonotype was obtained from a man aged 45-60 years who received an inactivated influenza vaccine. Donor details come from another sample of the same person, matched by shared clones. This chain is built from TRBV9 and TRBJ2-3, with 7 bases aligning to TRBD2. The sequencing used PBMCs from blood, collected about 40 days after vaccination. The bases read TGTGCCAGCAGCGGGGGGGGGACCACAGATACGCAGTATTTT. This translates into CASSGGGTTDTQYF.